This is a list of T cell receptor beta chains from one sample in a study of vaccination and CD4 T cells after COVID-19. One entry per CDR3 protein results from TCRdb running MiXCR on the PCR reads. The table shows some 3,200 distinct CDR3 sequences, with around three quarters occurring only once. Their specific antigens are unknown. Sequenced: CD4+ T cells from blood, cultured in vitro. These receptors were collected from a human donor who had recovered from COVID-19. Both conserved end residues are part of each CDR3. Each record gives: V gene, J gene, clone size, D gene, CDR3 protein, CDR3 DNA. A D gene is named only where the DNA matches it firmly. Size is stated for part of the rows, as once, few or many counts, or as a class when the clone is expanded.

V: TRBV6-1; J: TRBJ1-5; size: .; D: TRBD1; CDR3: CASSGSGTGASAQHF; DNA: TGTGCCAGCAGTGGATCCGGGACAGGGGCCTCGGCCCAGCATTTT
V: TRBV20-1; J: TRBJ2-5; size: .; D: .; CDR3: CSSVEETQYF; DNA: TGCAGTTCCGTCGAAGAGACCCAGTACTTC
V: TRBV12-3/TRBV12-4; J: TRBJ2-2; size: large; D: .; CDR3: CASSLSVGELFF; DNA: TGTGCCAGCAGTTTATCGGTCGGGGAGCTGTTTTTT
V: TRBV20-1; J: TRBJ1-4; size: .; D: .; CDR3: CSARDPRAEKLFF; DNA: TGCAGTGCTAGAGATCCTCGAGCAGAAAAACTGTTTTTT
V: TRBV6-5; J: TRBJ2-7; size: .; D: TRBD2; CDR3: CASSSGGDPGSYEQYF; DNA: TGTGCCAGCAGTTCCGGGGGGGACCCCGGCTCCTACGAGCAGTACTTC
V: TRBV20-1; J: TRBJ1-5; size: .; D: .; CDR3: CSASMGGSNQPQHF; DNA: TGCAGTGCTAGTATGGGTGGGAGCAATCAGCCCCAGCATTTT
V: TRBV20-1; J: TRBJ2-3; size: once; D: .; CDR3: CSAGVPLGNTDTQYF; DNA: TGCAGTGCCGGGGTTCCTCTGGGTAACACAGATACGCAGTATTTT
V: TRBV6-1; J: TRBJ2-2; size: large; D: TRBD2; CDR3: CASSARAGRNTGELFF; DNA: TGTGCCAGCAGTGCCAGAGCGGGGAGGAACACCGGGGAGCTGTTTTTT
V: TRBV2; J: TRBJ1-5; size: .; D: TRBD1; CDR3: CASNGQGGGQPQHF; DNA: TGTGCCAGCAACGGACAGGGAGGTGGCCAGCCCCAGCATTTT
V: TRBV9; J: TRBJ1-3; size: .; D: .; CDR3: CASSVDSSGNTIYF; DNA: TGTGCCAGCAGCGTAGATAGTTCTGGAAACACCATATATTTT
V: TRBV7-2; J: TRBJ1-2; size: once; D: .; CDR3: CASSRLGGYGYTF; DNA: TGTGCCAGCAGCCGATTGGGGGGCTATGGCTACACCTTC
V: TRBV12-3/TRBV12-4; J: TRBJ1-5; size: .; D: .; CDR3: CASSPSVISQPQHF; DNA: TGTGCCAGCAGCCCCTCAGTAATCAGTCAGCCCCAGCATTTT
V: TRBV2; J: TRBJ2-3; size: .; D: TRBD1; CDR3: CASRKTGTGSTDTQYF; DNA: TGTGCCAGCAGAAAAACCGGGACAGGGTCCACAGATACGCAGTATTTT
V: TRBV2; J: TRBJ1-4; size: .; D: .; CDR3: CAGVGSRATNEKLFF; DNA: TGTGCCGGCGTTGGGAGCCGGGCAACTAATGAAAAACTGTTTTTT
V: TRBV6-1; J: TRBJ1-2; size: .; D: .; CDR3: CASSRQQTIHYGYTF; DNA: TGTGCCAGCAGCCGACAGCAAACTATCCACTATGGCTACACCTTC
V: TRBV18; J: TRBJ2-3; size: few; D: TRBD2; CDR3: CASSPLSLAGRTDTQYF; DNA: TGTGCCAGCTCACCTCTCTCACTAGCGGGGAGGACAGATACGCAGTATTTT
V: TRBV20-1; J: TRBJ1-1; size: .; D: .; CDR3: CSATRTGNTEAFF; DNA: TGCAGTGCAACGCGGACGGGGAACACTGAAGCTTTCTTT
V: TRBV7-2; J: TRBJ1-6; size: .; D: TRBD1; CDR3: CASSLAMIDRGNSPLHF; DNA: TGTGCCAGCAGCTTAGCCATGATAGACAGGGGTAATTCACCCCTCCACTTT
V: TRBV2; J: TRBJ1-2; size: .; D: .; CDR3: CASRRQDINYGYTF; DNA: TGTGCCAGCAGGAGACAGGATATAAACTATGGCTACACCTTC
V: TRBV28; J: TRBJ2-1; size: .; D: .; CDR3: CASSFRLQGIVNEQFF; DNA: TGTGCCAGCAGTTTTCGGTTACAGGGAATAGTGAATGAGCAGTTCTTC
V: TRBV6-4; J: TRBJ1-1; size: .; D: .; CDR3: CASSAETGSTEAFF; DNA: TGTGCCAGCAGTGCAGAGACAGGTTCCACTGAAGCTTTCTTT
V: TRBV2; J: TRBJ1-2; size: .; D: .; CDR3: CASSEHSGTFNYGHTF; DNA: TGTGCCAGCAGTGAACATTCAGGGACGTTTAACTATGGCCACACCTTC
V: TRBV12-3/TRBV12-4; J: TRBJ1-5; size: .; D: .; CDR3: CASSKGTYSNQPQHF; DNA: TGTGCCAGCAGTAAAGGGACATATAGCAATCAGCCCCAGCATTTT
V: TRBV20-1; J: TRBJ2-1; size: .; D: TRBD1; CDR3: CSASGDRYNEQFF; DNA: TGCAGTGCTAGTGGGGACAGATACAATGAGCAGTTCTTC
V: TRBV20-1; J: TRBJ1-2; size: .; D: .; CDR3: CSARGQFNYGYTF; DNA: TGCAGTGCTAGAGGACAGTTTAACTATGGCTACACCTTC
V: TRBV9; J: TRBJ2-2; size: .; D: .; CDR3: CASSVKGSSTGELFF; DNA: TGTGCCAGCAGCGTGAAGGGTAGCAGCACCGGGGAGCTGTTTTTT
V: TRBV10-3; J: TRBJ1-6; size: .; D: .; CDR3: CATGPGTLLHF; DNA: TGTGCCACCGGCCCGGGCACGTTGCTCCACTTT
V: TRBV6-1; J: TRBJ2-3; size: .; D: .; CDR3: CASSALWGGANTASQYF; DNA: TGTGCCAGCAGTGCCCTTTGGGGCGGGGCCAATACGGCATCGCAGTATTTT
V: TRBV6-1; J: TRBJ1-2; size: .; D: .; CDR3: CASSENGVSGYTF; DNA: TGTGCCAGCAGTGAAAACGGGGTTAGTGGCTACACCTTC
V: TRBV2; J: TRBJ2-3; size: .; D: .; CDR3: CASSESWSTDTQYF; DNA: TGTGCCAGCAGTGAAAGTTGGAGCACAGATACGCAGTATTTT
V: TRBV6-1; J: TRBJ1-2; size: .; D: .; CDR3: CASSEWGGYTF; DNA: TGTGCCAGCAGTGAGTGGGGTGGCTACACCTTC
V: TRBV19; J: TRBJ1-2; size: .; D: .; CDR3: CASSDGQGLYGYTF; DNA: TGTGCCAGTAGCGATGGGCAGGGGCTGTATGGCTACACCTTC
V: TRBV11-2; J: TRBJ2-1; size: few; D: TRBD1; CDR3: CASSSDRTGEQFF; DNA: TGTGCCAGCAGCTCGGACAGGACAGGTGAGCAGTTCTTC
V: TRBV7-9; J: TRBJ1-1; size: once; D: TRBD1; CDR3: CASTGQGKAEAFF; DNA: TGTGCCAGCACTGGACAGGGAAAAGCTGAAGCTTTCTTT
V: TRBV20-1; J: TRBJ2-3; size: once; D: .; CDR3: CSALGQGWWSDTQYF; DNA: TGCAGTGCCCTGGGGCAGGGTTGGTGGTCAGATACGCAGTATTTT
V: TRBV3-1; J: TRBJ2-2; size: once; D: .; CDR3: CASGSVSTGELFF; DNA: TGTGCCAGCGGGTCAGTGAGCACCGGGGAGCTGTTTTTT
V: TRBV12-5; J: TRBJ1-5; size: .; D: .; CDR3: CASYREDTFQPQHF; DNA: TGTGCTAGCTACCGGGAGGACACTTTTCAGCCCCAGCATTTT
V: TRBV2; J: TRBJ1-1; size: .; D: .; CDR3: CASRQDRNTEAFF; DNA: TGTGCCAGCAGACAGGACAGGAACACTGAAGCTTTCTTT
V: TRBV20-1; J: TRBJ2-3; size: .; D: .; CDR3: CSAYDRSSTDTQYF; DNA: TGCAGTGCTTACGACCGAAGTAGCACAGATACGCAGTATTTT
V: TRBV6-2/TRBV6-3; J: TRBJ1-2; size: .; D: TRBD1; CDR3: CASSTSGGVYGYTF; DNA: TGTGCCAGCAGCACCTCAGGGGGCGTCTATGGCTACACCTTC
V: TRBV27; J: TRBJ2-6; size: medium-sized; D: .; CDR3: CASSSPPGANVLTF; DNA: TGTGCCAGCAGTTCCCCCCCTGGGGCCAACGTCCTGACTTTC
V: TRBV5-4; J: TRBJ1-2; size: .; D: .; CDR3: CASSVEQRNGYTF; DNA: TGTGCCAGCAGCGTGGAGCAGCGCAATGGCTACACCTTC
V: TRBV12-3/TRBV12-4; J: TRBJ1-2; size: .; D: TRBD1; CDR3: CASSLRTGDGGYTF; DNA: TGTGCCAGCAGTTTGCGAACAGGGGACGGGGGCTACACCTTC
V: TRBV28; J: TRBJ1-6; size: .; D: .; CDR3: CASSLAQYNSPLHF; DNA: TGTGCCAGCAGTTTAGCACAGTATAATTCACCCCTCCACTTT
V: TRBV12-3/TRBV12-4; J: TRBJ1-6; size: .; D: .; CDR3: CASNVGGTYNSPLHF; DNA: TGTGCCAGCAACGTAGGGGGGACCTATAATTCACCCCTCCACTTT
V: TRBV18; J: TRBJ1-2; size: .; D: TRBD1; CDR3: CASSPGTANYGYTF; DNA: TGTGCCAGCTCACCGGGGACAGCTAACTATGGCTACACCTTC
V: TRBV7-2; J: TRBJ2-7; size: .; D: .; CDR3: CASSWGGGRAYEQYF; DNA: TGTGCCAGCAGCTGGGGCGGGGGCAGGGCCTACGAGCAGTACTTC
V: TRBV11-1; J: TRBJ1-6; size: .; D: .; CDR3: CASSLEGSPLHF; DNA: TGTGCCAGCAGCTTAGAGGGCTCACCCCTCCACTTT
V: TRBV2; J: TRBJ1-5; size: .; D: .; CDR3: CASSEGAGRNQPQHF; DNA: TGTGCCAGCAGTGAAGGGGCAGGCCGCAATCAGCCCCAGCATTTT
V: TRBV6-5; J: TRBJ1-1; size: .; D: TRBD1; CDR3: CASSSTGTTEAFF; DNA: TGTGCCAGCAGTTCGACAGGGACCACTGAAGCTTTCTTT
V: TRBV5-4; J: TRBJ1-2; size: .; D: TRBD1; CDR3: CASSQTGNYGYTF; DNA: TGTGCCAGCAGCCAGACAGGGAACTATGGCTACACCTTC
V: TRBV27; J: TRBJ1-2; size: .; D: TRBD1; CDR3: CASGWDSWNGYTF; DNA: TGTGCCAGCGGCTGGGACAGTTGGAATGGCTACACCTTC
V: TRBV4-1; J: TRBJ1-1; size: .; D: .; CDR3: CASSQVFKAHNTEAFF; DNA: TGCGCCAGCAGCCAAGTGTTCAAGGCACACAACACTGAAGCTTTCTTT
V: TRBV5-1; J: TRBJ2-7; size: .; D: TRBD1; CDR3: CASSLAAWGRGTSSSYEQYF; DNA: TGCGCCAGCAGCTTGGCCGCCTGGGGCAGGGGGACCTCTAGCTCCTACGAGCAGTACTTC